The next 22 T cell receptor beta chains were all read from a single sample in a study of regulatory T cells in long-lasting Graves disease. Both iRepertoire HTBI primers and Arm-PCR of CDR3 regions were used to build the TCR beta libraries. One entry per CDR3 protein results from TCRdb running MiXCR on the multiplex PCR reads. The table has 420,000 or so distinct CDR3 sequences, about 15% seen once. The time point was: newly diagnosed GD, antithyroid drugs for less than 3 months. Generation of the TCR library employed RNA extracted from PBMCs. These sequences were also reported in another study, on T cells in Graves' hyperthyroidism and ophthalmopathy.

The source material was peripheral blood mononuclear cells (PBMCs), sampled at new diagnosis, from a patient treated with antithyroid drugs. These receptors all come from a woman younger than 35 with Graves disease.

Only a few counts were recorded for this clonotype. The CDR3 region has the DNA TGTGCCTGGAGGGACAGGGTGAGATTATCGGAGACCCAGTACTTC. This sequence encodes CAWRDRVRLSETQYF. The V call is TRBV30, the J call TRBJ2-5, with 8 nucleotides matching TRBD1. The CDR3 consists of 15 residues. After removal of 3 bases from V and 5 bases from J, the junction contained 11 bases not matched to a gene. CDR1 and CDR2 (germline): GTSNPN, SVGIG (reference sequence).

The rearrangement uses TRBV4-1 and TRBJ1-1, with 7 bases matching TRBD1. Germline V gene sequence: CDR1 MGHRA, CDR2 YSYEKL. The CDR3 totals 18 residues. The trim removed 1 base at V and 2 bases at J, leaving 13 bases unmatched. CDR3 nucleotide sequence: TGCGCCAGCAGCCAAGCGGGACAGCCCCAAATCCACAACACTGAAGCTTTCTTT. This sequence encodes CASSQAGQPQIHNTEAFF.

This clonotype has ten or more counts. The CDR3 is CASSQELAGGQTDTQYF. In nucleotides, the CDR3 is TGTGCCAGCAGCCAAGAGTTGGCGGGAGGGCAAACAGATACGCAGTATTTT. The genes are TRBV3-1 and TRBJ2-3, with 9 bases fitting TRBD2. The V and J ends lost 0 bases and 3 bases, in that order; junction bases with no gene match: 7. The CDR3 is 17 amino acids. Germline V CDR1 and CDR2: LGHDT, YNNKEL (reference sequence).

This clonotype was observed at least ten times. The CDR3 reads CASTLGGNSNQPQHF. In DNA, the CDR3 is TGTGCCAGCACCCTGGGAGGGAATAGCAATCAGCCCCAGCATTTT. The V call is TRBV2, the J call TRBJ1-5; D unclear. The V gene lost 7 bases and the J gene lost 0 bases, with 13 bases spanning the gap. The CDR3 runs to 15 residues. From germline, CDR1 is SNHLY and CDR2 FYNNEI.

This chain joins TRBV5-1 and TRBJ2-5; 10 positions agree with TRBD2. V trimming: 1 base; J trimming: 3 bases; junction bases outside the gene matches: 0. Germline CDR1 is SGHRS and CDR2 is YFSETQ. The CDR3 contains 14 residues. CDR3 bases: TGCGCCAGCAGCTTGACTAGCGGGAAAGAGACCCAGTACTTC. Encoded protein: CASSLTSGKETQYF.

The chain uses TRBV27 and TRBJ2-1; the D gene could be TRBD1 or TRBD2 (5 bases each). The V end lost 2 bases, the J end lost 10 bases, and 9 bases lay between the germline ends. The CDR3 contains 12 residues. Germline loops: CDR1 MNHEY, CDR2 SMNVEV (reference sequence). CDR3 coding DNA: TGTGCCAGCAGTTTAAAGTGGGGGGAGCAGTTCTTC. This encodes CASSLKWGEQFF.

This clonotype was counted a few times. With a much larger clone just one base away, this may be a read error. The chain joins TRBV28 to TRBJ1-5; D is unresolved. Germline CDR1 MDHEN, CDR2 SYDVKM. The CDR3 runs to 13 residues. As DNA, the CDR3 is TGTGTCAGCAGTGCGAGATACAATCAGCCCCAGCATTTT. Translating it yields CVSSARYNQPQHF. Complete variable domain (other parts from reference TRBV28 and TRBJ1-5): DVKVTQSSRYLVKRTGEKVFLECVQDMDHENMFWYRQDPGLGLRLIYFSYDVKMKEKGDIPEGYSVSREKKERFSLILESASTNQTSMYLCVSSARYNQPQHFGDGTRLSIL.

The CDR3 bases are TGTGCCATCAGAACCGGGACAGGGAACACTGAAGCTTTCTTT. Its translation: CAIRTGTGNTEAFF. The chain joins TRBV10-3 to TRBJ1-1, with 8 bases that match TRBD1. Germline CDR1 and CDR2: ENHRY and SYGVKD. After removal of 6 bases from V and 1 base from J, the junction contained 4 bases not matched to a gene. CDR3 size: 14 residues.

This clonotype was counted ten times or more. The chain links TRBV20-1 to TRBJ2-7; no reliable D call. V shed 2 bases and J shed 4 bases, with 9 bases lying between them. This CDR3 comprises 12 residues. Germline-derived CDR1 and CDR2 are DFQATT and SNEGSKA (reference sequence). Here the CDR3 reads CSARQAPYEQYF. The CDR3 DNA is TGCAGTGCTAGACAGGCGCCTTACGAGCAGTACTTC.

CDR3 sequence (DNA): TGTGCCAGCGCGCGGACAGGGACTGGAAACACCATATATTTT. It is translated as CASARTGTGNTIYF. The J gene is TRBJ1-3, the V gene TRBV12-3 or TRBV12-4, with 8 bases matching TRBD1. V lost 8 bases, J lost 2 bases, and 5 bases stayed unmatched. This CDR3 is built from 14 residues.

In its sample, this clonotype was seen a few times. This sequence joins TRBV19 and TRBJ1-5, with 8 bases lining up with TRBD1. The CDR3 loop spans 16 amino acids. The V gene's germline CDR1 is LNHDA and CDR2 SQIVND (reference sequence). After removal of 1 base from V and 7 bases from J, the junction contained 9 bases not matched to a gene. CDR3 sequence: CASSIVTGQGRQPQHF. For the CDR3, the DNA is TGTGCCAGTAGTATAGTCACAGGACAGGGAAGGCAGCCCCAGCATTTT.

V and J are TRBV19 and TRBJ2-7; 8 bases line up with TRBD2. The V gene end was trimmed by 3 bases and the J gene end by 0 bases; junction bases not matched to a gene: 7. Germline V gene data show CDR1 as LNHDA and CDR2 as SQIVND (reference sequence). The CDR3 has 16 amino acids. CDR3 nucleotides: TGTGCCAGTAGTATTGGCTCGGGGGGGAGCTCCTACGAGCAGTACTTC. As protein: CASSIGSGGSSYEQYF.

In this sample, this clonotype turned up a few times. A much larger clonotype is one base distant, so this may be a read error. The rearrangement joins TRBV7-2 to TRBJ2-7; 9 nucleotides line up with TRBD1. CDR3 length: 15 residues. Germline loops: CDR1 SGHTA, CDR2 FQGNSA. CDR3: CASSLSGQGTYGQYF. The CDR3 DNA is TGTGCCAGCAGCTTATCGGGACAGGGTACCTACGGGCAGTACTTC. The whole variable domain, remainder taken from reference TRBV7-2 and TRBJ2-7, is GAGVSQSPSNKVTEKGKDVELRCDPISGHTALYWYRQSLGQGLEFLIYFQGNSAPDKSGLPSDRFSAERTGGSVSTLTIQRTQQEDSAVYLCASSLSGQGTYGQYFGPGTRLTVT.

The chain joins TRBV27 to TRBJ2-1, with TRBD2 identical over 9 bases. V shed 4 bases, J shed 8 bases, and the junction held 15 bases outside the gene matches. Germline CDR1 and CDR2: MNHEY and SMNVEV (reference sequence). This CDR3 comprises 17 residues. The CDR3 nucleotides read TGTGCCAGCAGTTCGCGGGCTAGCGGGACTCCCCGGTATGAGCAGTTCTTC. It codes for CASSSRASGTPRYEQFF.

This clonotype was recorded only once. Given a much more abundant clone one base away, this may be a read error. The CDR3 nucleotides are TGTGTCAGCAGCAGGACAGGGGTAAACAATGAGCAGTTCTTC. It yields the protein CVSSRTGVNNEQFF. This rearrangement joins TRBV7-9 to TRBJ2-1; 9 bases line up with TRBD1. This CDR3 region has 14 residues. Germline V CDR1 and CDR2: SEHNR, FQNEAQ (reference sequence).

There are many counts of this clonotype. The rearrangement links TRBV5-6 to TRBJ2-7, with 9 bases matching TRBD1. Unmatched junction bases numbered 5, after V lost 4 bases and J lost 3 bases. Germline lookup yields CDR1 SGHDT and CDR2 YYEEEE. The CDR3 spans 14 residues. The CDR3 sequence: CASSPGQGNYEQYF. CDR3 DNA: TGTGCCAGCAGCCCCGGACAGGGGAACTACGAGCAGTACTTC. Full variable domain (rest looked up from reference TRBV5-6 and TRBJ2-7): DAGVTQSPTHLIKTRGQQVTLRCSPKSGHDTVSWYQQALGQGPQFIFQYYEEEERQRGNFPDRFSGHQFPNYSSELNVNALLLGDSALYLCASSPGQGNYEQYFGPGTRLTVT.

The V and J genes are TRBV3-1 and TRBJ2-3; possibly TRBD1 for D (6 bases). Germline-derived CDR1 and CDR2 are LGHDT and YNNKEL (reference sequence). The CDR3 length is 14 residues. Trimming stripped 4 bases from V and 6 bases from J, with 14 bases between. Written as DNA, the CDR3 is TGTGCCAGCAGCCGCCATCCTAGGGGGGATACGCAGTATTTT. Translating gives CASSRHPRGDTQYF.

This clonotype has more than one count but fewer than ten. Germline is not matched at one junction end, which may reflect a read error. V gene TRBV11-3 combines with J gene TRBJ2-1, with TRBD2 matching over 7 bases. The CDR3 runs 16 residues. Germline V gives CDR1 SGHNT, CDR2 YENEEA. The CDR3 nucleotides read TGCGCCAGCAGCCAAGGTGCGGTTGCGGGAGATCATGAGCAGTTCTTC. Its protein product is CASSQGAVAGDHEQFF.

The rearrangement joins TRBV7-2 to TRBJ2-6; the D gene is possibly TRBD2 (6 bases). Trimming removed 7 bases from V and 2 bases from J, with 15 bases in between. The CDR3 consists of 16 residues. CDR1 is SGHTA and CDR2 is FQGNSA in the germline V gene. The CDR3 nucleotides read TGTGCCAGCACCCTAAGGGCGGGGACTGGGGCCAACGTCCTGACTTTC. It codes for CASTLRAGTGANVLTF.

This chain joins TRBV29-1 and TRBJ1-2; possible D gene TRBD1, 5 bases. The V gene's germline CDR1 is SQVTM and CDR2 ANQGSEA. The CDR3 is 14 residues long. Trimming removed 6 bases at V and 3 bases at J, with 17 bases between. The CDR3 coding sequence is TGCAGCGTCCGGGACGCCCTTTTAGACTATGGCTACACCTTC. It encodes CSVRDALLDYGYTF.

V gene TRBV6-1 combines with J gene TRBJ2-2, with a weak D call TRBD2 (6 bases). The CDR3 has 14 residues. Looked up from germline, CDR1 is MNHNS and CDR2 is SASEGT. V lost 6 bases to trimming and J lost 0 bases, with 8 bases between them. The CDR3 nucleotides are TGTGCCAGCAGGGGGGAGGCGAACACCGGGGAGCTGTTTTTT. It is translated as CASRGEANTGELFF.

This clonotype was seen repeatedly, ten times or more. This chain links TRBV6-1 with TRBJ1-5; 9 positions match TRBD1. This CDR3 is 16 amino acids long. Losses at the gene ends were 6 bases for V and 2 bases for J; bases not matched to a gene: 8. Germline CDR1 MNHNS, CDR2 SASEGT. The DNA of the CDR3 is TGTGCCAGCAGCGATGGACAGGGGTTGGGCAATCAGCCCCAGCATTTT. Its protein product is CASSDGQGLGNQPQHF.